This passage covers 5 T cell receptor beta chains from one sample sequenced in a study of blood T cell repertoires in COVID-19. The protocol was immunoSEQ multiplex PCR, while the TCRdb copy is restricted to in-frame clones and leaves out a portion. The sample yields roughly 250,000 clones, about 90% seen once. Sequenced: peripheral blood. The receptors come from a person aged 18 to 29 with COVID-19, enrolled during active disease.

The CDR3 bases are TGTGCCAGCAGCAACCCGGGACAGGTCCCCTACGAGCAGTACTTC. Its protein product is CASSNPGQVPYEQYF. This sequence joins TRBV7-9 and TRBJ2-7, with 8 bases identical to TRBD1. CDR1 is SEHNR and CDR2 is FQNEAQ in the germline V gene (reference sequence). Trimming removed 5 bases from V and 2 bases from J; junction bases left unmatched: 8. The CDR3 runs to 15 residues.

This CDR3 reads CASSPGLSYEQYF. The DNA of the CDR3 is TGTGCCAGCAGCCCAGGGCTTTCCTACGAGCAGTACTTC. This rearrangement joins TRBV7-2 to TRBJ2-7; D might be TRBD1 (5 bases). CDR1 and CDR2 from the germline V gene are SGHTA and FQGNSA. With 5 bases removed from V and 1 base from J, the gap between germline ends came to 9 bases. The CDR3 runs to 13 residues.

Only one count was recorded for this clone. This chain joins TRBV12-3 or TRBV12-4 and TRBJ2-7; D gene uncertain. V was shortened by 1 base and J by 3 bases, with 4 bases between the two germline ends. CDR3 length: 12 amino acids. The chain's CDR3 is CASSLVLYEQYF. The DNA of the CDR3 is TGTGCCAGCAGTTTAGTCCTCTACGAGCAGTACTTC.

The gene calls are TRBV10-3 and TRBJ2-6; 7 bases agree with TRBD1. The CDR3 is 14 residues long. J was trimmed by 9 bases and V by 4 bases; bases with no gene match: 6. Germline V lookup: CDR1 ENHRY, CDR2 SYGVKD. CDR3 sequence reads: CAISGVGDSNVLTF. CDR3 in DNA: TGTGCCATCAGTGGGGTGGGGGACAGCAACGTCCTGACTTTC.

CDR3 DNA sequence: TGTGCCAGCAGTTTATTACCGGGACAGGGAGGTACCGGGGAGCTGTTTTTT. Its protein is CASSLLPGQGGTGELFF. The genes are TRBV28 and TRBJ2-2; 9 bases line up with TRBD1. The CDR3 totals 17 residues. The germline V gene has CDR1 MDHEN and CDR2 SYDVKM. With 1 base clipped from V and 5 bases from J, the junction kept 8 bases outside the gene matches.